Sequencing of this TCR beta chain was carried out in a study of blood T cell repertoires in COVID-19. About the study: The cDNA or gDNA used as material had been derived from T cells, B-cell-depleted T cells, or PBMCs.

V dropped 0 bases and J dropped 6 bases, with 17 bases sitting between them. CDR1 is LNHNV, CDR2 YYDKDF, per germline (reference sequence). This CDR3 region has 16 residues. Assignment of participants to cohorts was predicated upon participant-reported clinical history. In Cohort 3, a recovered donor had either two negative PCRs, clearance, or symptom resolution. The sample holds one count of this clone. In the original workflow: Amplification of reference gene primers was used by the study to estimate nucleated cell counts. Assay used: immunoSEQ multiplex PCR; TCRdb lists only in-frame clones, some missing. V and J calls and clone size are given by that table; D and trimming were obtained from the DNA. Of 450,000 to 500,000 clones in the sample, 88% are singletons; the top ten hold 6.5% to 8.5%.

The sample taken for sequencing was PBMCs or T cells enriched from blood (not recorded which). The clonotype was recovered from a woman aged 55-70 years who had recovered from COVID-19. The genes are TRBV15 and TRBJ2-5, with a weak D call TRBD2 (6 bases). The DNA for the CDR3 is TGTGCCACCAGCAGAGATGGTACGGGCGGGGCGAAGACCCAGTACTTC. The encoded protein is CATSRDGTGGAKTQYF.